This entry lists 27 T cell receptor beta chains sequenced from one sample in a study of T-cell memory formation after mild COVID-19. One entry per CDR3 protein results from TCRdb running MiXCR on the 5' RACE reads. The sample has roughly 580,000 distinct CDR3 sequences; roughly 18% are singletons. What was sequenced was PBMCs or a T cell subset sorted from them (not recorded which). The source is an adult woman who had mild COVID-19 (a few samples of this study predate the infection). Cell type and time point are not known.

The CDR3 nucleotides read TGTGCCAGCAGAAAGGACAGAAACAATCAGCCCCAGCATTTT. It is translated as CASRKDRNNQPQHF. The chain is built from TRBV12-3 or TRBV12-4 and TRBJ1-5; D possibly corresponds to TRBD1 (6 bases). The CDR3 extends over 14 amino acids. Between the trimmed V and J ends, which lost 6 bases and 3 bases, there was a span of 12 bases.

This clonotype was observed a handful of times. The chain is built from TRBV18 and TRBJ1-1; D possibly corresponds to TRBD1 (5 bases). The germline CDR1 and CDR2 sequences are KGHSH and LQKENI. The CDR3 length is 15 residues. V was pared by 1 base and J by 5 bases, with 14 bases between. CDR3 loop: CASSPRGGWTTEAFF. In nucleotides, the CDR3 is TGTGCCAGCTCACCACGGGGGGGATGGACGACTGAAGCTTTCTTT. Using reference TRBV18 and TRBJ1-1 for the parts outside the CDR3, the full variable domain is NAGVMQNPRHLVRRRGQEARLRCSPMKGHSHVYWYRQLPEEGLKFMVYLQKENIIDESGMPKERFSAEFPKEGPSILRIQQVVRGDSAAYFCASSPRGGWTTEAFFGQGTRLTVV.

This clonotype was seen only a few times. This chain links TRBV10-3 with TRBJ2-5, with a possible D match to TRBD2 (6 bases). Trimming cost V 6 bases and J 14 bases, with 19 bases left between them. This CDR3 is built from 12 residues. Germline lookup yields CDR1 ENHRY and CDR2 SYGVKD. For the CDR3, the DNA is TGTGCCATCAGAAATACTTCCGGGACTGAATACTTC. This codes for CAIRNTSGTEYF.

Ten or more counts support this clonotype. The rearrangement uses TRBV11-2 and TRBJ2-7, with 11 positions matching TRBD1. The germline CDR1 and CDR2 sequences are SGHAT and FQNNGV. The CDR3 loop spans 15 amino acids. V trimming: 5 bases; J trimming: 4 bases; junction bases outside the gene matches: 7. CDR3 residues: CASSRGQGAGYEQYF. The DNA of the CDR3 is TGTGCCAGCAGCCGTGGACAGGGGGCAGGGTACGAGCAGTACTTC. Combining the CDR3 with reference TRBV11-2 and TRBJ2-7 gives the whole variable domain EAGVAQSPRYKIIEKRQSVAFWCNPISGHATLYWYQQILGQGPKLLIQFQNNGVVDDSQLPKDRFSAERLKGVDSTLKIQPAKLEDSAVYLCASSRGQGAGYEQYFGPGTRLTVT.

The chain couples TRBV4-3 to TRBJ2-5, with 16 bases aligning to TRBD2. From germline, CDR1 is LGHNA and CDR2 YSLEER. The CDR3 sequence is 19 residues long. J lost 5 bases, V lost 3 bases, and 12 bases had no gene match. The CDR3 here is CASSQAGTSGRAGSETQYF. CDR3 DNA sequence: TGCGCCAGCAGCCAGGCCGGGACTAGCGGGAGGGCAGGTTCGGAGACCCAGTACTTC.

This clonotype was found a few times. This sequence joins TRBV6-5 and TRBJ1-1; the D gene is possibly TRBD1 (6 bases). The CDR3 has 15 amino acids. V shed 6 bases and J shed 0 bases, with 14 bases lying between them. Per the germline V gene, CDR1 is MNHEY and CDR2 is SVGAGI. The CDR3 DNA follows: TGTGCCAGCAGCCACAGGGCAGACATGAACACTGAAGCTTTCTTT. Its protein product is CASSHRADMNTEAFF.

This clonotype was counted a few times. This chain connects TRBV4-2 to TRBJ2-1, with D perhaps TRBD2 (7 bases). Germline CDR1 and CDR2: LGHNA and YNFKEQ. Trimming stripped 4 bases from V and 6 bases from J, with 19 bases between. This CDR3 spans 16 amino acids. CDR3 sequence reads: CASSPWGPGTTNEQFF. Here the CDR3 DNA reads TGTGCCAGCAGCCCATGGGGGCCAGGGACTACCAATGAGCAGTTCTTC.

This clonotype was counted once. The genes are TRBV12-3 or TRBV12-4 and TRBJ2-5; D may correspond to TRBD1 or TRBD2 (5 bases each). Trimming stripped 7 bases from V and 5 bases from J, with 17 bases between. CDR3 size: 14 residues. Here the CDR3 DNA reads TGTGCCAGCACCTGGGGGAGCGGTTTGGAGACCCAGTACTTC. This encodes CASTWGSGLETQYF.

The chain couples TRBV7-3 to TRBJ2-1; 7 bases fit TRBD2. V lost 2 bases to trimming and J lost 8 bases; unmatched junction nucleotides: 12. The CDR3 has 16 amino acids. In germline, CDR1 is SGHTA, CDR2 FQGTGA. The CDR3, as DNA: TGTGCCAGCAGCTTAGGGGGAGCGGGATTGGGCGATGAGCAGTTCTTC. Its translation is CASSLGGAGLGDEQFF.

This chain uses TRBV4-2 with TRBJ1-1, with 8 bases fitting TRBD1. Germline assignment: CDR1 LGHNA and CDR2 YNFKEQ. The CDR3 totals 15 residues. The ends lost 4 bases at V and 4 bases at J; junction bases unmatched: 8. In DNA, the CDR3 is TGTGCCAGCAGCCGCAAAACAGGGGGTGTCACTGAAGCTTTCTTT. Its protein is CASSRKTGGVTEAFF.

The chain recombines TRBV2 with TRBJ1-1; D remains ambiguous. Trimming removed 9 bases from V and 1 base from J, with 6 bases in between. The CDR3 is made up of 11 amino acids. CDR1 is SNHLY, CDR2 FYNNEI, per germline. The CDR3 nucleotides read TGTGCCAGGTACCAGAACACTGAAGCTTTCTTT. It codes for CARYQNTEAFF.

The rearrangement links TRBV7-8 to TRBJ2-7; 8 bases align to TRBD1. Germline CDR1 SGHVS, CDR2 FQNEAQ. The CDR3 totals 17 residues. J was trimmed by 3 bases and V by 4 bases; bases with no gene match: 14. This CDR3 reads CASSSPRSGTGIYEQYF. DNA of the CDR3: TGTGCCAGCAGCTCCCCGAGGTCAGGGACAGGAATCTACGAGCAGTACTTC.

On this clonotype: One end of the junction varies from germline; a read error may be responsible. J is TRBJ1-2 and V is TRBV7-9; unclear D gene. The CDR3 has 10 residues. CDR1 is SEHNR, CDR2 FQNEAQ, per germline (reference sequence). In DNA, the CDR3 is TGTGCCAGCAGCTTAGGAGGGCTATCCTTC. The encoded protein is CASSLGGLSF.

This clonotype has more than one count but fewer than ten. V is TRBV7-9 and J is TRBJ1-3, with TRBD1 matching over 8 bases. This CDR3 has 15 residues. CDR1 is SEHNR, CDR2 FQNEAQ, per germline (reference sequence). V shed 5 bases and J 4 bases; nucleotides not matched to a gene: 7. The CDR3 protein is CASSLGQGLGNTIYF. In DNA form, the CDR3 reads TGTGCCAGCAGCCTCGGACAGGGACTAGGAAACACCATATATTTT.

This clonotype was seen a handful of times. The chain uses TRBV29-1 and TRBJ2-5, with D hard to call. The V and J ends lost 6 bases and 5 bases respectively, with 7 bases between them. This CDR3 has 10 residues. Germline CDR1 reads SQVTM; CDR2 reads ANQGSEA. Here the CDR3 reads CSVLRETQYF. The CDR3 region has the DNA TGCAGCGTCCTGAGGGAGACCCAGTACTTC.

In this sample, this clonotype turned up a few times. The chain uses TRBV2 and TRBJ2-1, with TRBD2 matching 7 bases. The CDR3 loop spans 12 amino acids. V trimming: 1 base; J trimming: 13 bases; junction bases outside the gene matches: 4. Germline lookup yields CDR1 SNHLY and CDR2 FYNNEI. Here the CDR3 DNA reads TGTGCCAGCAGTGAAGGAGGGAGGGATCAGTTCTTC. This translates into CASSEGGRDQFF.

This clonotype has at least ten counts. The chain joins TRBV5-5 to TRBJ2-5, with 7 bases lining up with TRBD1. The J segment lost 1 base and the V segment lost 4 bases, leaving 4 bases of the junction unmatched. Germline V gene lookup returns CDR1 SGHKS and CDR2 YYEKEE (reference sequence). This CDR3 has 14 residues. Here the CDR3 DNA reads TGTGCCAGCAGCCGGACAGGCTCCCAAGAGACCCAGTACTTC. Encoded protein: CASSRTGSQETQYF.

This chain links TRBV9 with TRBJ1-1; D is unresolved. CDR3 length equals 15 residues. With 1 base removed from V and 0 bases from J, the gap between germline ends came to 10 bases. Germline values: CDR1 SGDLS, CDR2 YYNGEE. The CDR3 coding sequence is TGTGCCAGCAGCGTATCAGGACGGATGAACACTGAAGCTTTCTTT. It encodes CASSVSGRMNTEAFF.

This clonotype was detected a few times. The chain is built from TRBV4-2 and TRBJ2-7; 10 nucleotides agree with TRBD1. Per germline, CDR1 LGHNA and CDR2 YNFKEQ. The CDR3 is 15 residues long. After removal of 4 bases from V and 4 bases from J, the junction contained 7 bases not matched to a gene. The CDR3 coding sequence is TGTGCCAGCAGCCCGGAGACAGGGGGCGGGTACGAGCAGTACTTC. Amino acid sequence: CASSPETGGGYEQYF.

This clonotype was seen a few times. The chain has TRBV5-1 and TRBJ1-1, with D possibly TRBD1 on 5 matching bases. This CDR3 region has 14 residues. CDR1 SGHRS and CDR2 YFSETQ come from the germline V gene. The germline V and J ends were trimmed by 4 bases and 5 bases, with 15 bases remaining between them. CDR3 DNA: TGCGCCAGCAGCCCACCCCTTGGGGGGACTGAAGCTTTCTTT. Residues: CASSPPLGGTEAFF.

This clonotype was recorded a few times. This rearrangement joins TRBV6-5 to TRBJ2-7; D call uncertain. V was shortened by 7 bases and J by 3 bases, with 7 bases between the two germline ends. The CDR3 is 11 residues long. Looked up from germline, CDR1 is MNHEY and CDR2 is SVGAGI. The CDR3 reads CASTYLYEQYF. The CDR3 coding sequence is TGTGCCAGCACCTACCTCTACGAGCAGTACTTC.

This clonotype was seen at least ten times. The rearrangement uses TRBV5-6 and TRBJ2-7, with 9 nucleotides matching TRBD1. V trimming: 6 bases; J trimming: 7 bases; junction bases outside the gene matches: 11. Germline loops: CDR1 SGHDT, CDR2 YYEEEE. The CDR3 sequence is 14 residues long. The CDR3 DNA is TGTGCCAGCACAGTCGGGACAGGGTTCTCGGAGCAGTACTTC. Its protein product is CASTVGTGFSEQYF. Full variable domain (rest looked up from reference TRBV5-6 and TRBJ2-7): DAGVTQSPTHLIKTRGQQVTLRCSPKSGHDTVSWYQQALGQGPQFIFQYYEEEERQRGNFPDRFSGHQFPNYSSELNVNALLLGDSALYLCASTVGTGFSEQYFGPGTRLTVT.

This clonotype was detected many times. The rearrangement joins TRBV18 to TRBJ1-1; D is possibly TRBD1 (5 bases). Germline V gene lookup returns CDR1 KGHSH and CDR2 LQKENI. This CDR3 is 14 amino acids long. Trimming removed 3 bases from V and 1 base from J, with 9 bases in between. CDR3 protein: CASSPGTQNTEAFF. CDR3 nucleotides: TGTGCCAGCTCACCCGGGACTCAGAACACTGAAGCTTTCTTT.

The V gene is TRBV19, the J gene TRBJ1-4; D gene ambiguous. Trimming stripped 5 bases from V and 0 bases from J, with 10 bases between. Germline V gene lookup returns CDR1 LNHDA and CDR2 SQIVND (reference sequence). This CDR3 contains 15 residues. The CDR3 DNA is TGTGCCAGTAGTTCATACACGGCAACTAATGAAAAACTGTTTTTT. This gives the protein CASSSYTATNEKLFF. The whole variable domain, remainder taken from reference TRBV19 and TRBJ1-4, is DGGITQSPKYLFRKEGQNVTLSCEQNLNHDAMYWYRQDPGQGLRLIYYSQIVNDFQKGDIAEGYSVSREKKESFPLTVTSAQKNPTAFYLCASSSYTATNEKLFFGSGTQLSVL.

This chain links TRBV11-2 with TRBJ1-5; D unresolved. V shed 5 bases and J shed 12 bases, with 11 bases lying between them. Looked up from germline, CDR1 is SGHAT and CDR2 is FQNNGV. The CDR3 spans 11 residues. In DNA form, the CDR3 reads TGTGCCAGCAGCCACGACGGACTCCAGCATTTT. It is translated as CASSHDGLQHF.

The chain recombines TRBV24-1 with TRBJ2-3; weak D call: TRBD1 (7 bases). Germline values: CDR1 KGHDR, CDR2 SFDVKD. This CDR3 has 13 residues. Trimming removed 6 bases from V and 6 bases from J, with 12 bases in between. The CDR3 sequence: CATSQTGRDTQYF. The CDR3, as DNA: TGTGCCACCAGTCAGACAGGGAGGGATACGCAGTATTTT.

This sequence joins TRBV3-1 and TRBJ1-4; the D is unclear. The V end was cut by 3 bases, the J end by 0 bases, with 5 bases between. CDR3 size: 14 residues. Looked up from germline, CDR1 is LGHDT and CDR2 is YNNKEL (reference sequence). CDR3 protein: CASSQYSTNEKLFF. DNA for the CDR3: TGTGCCAGCAGCCAGTACTCAACTAATGAAAAACTGTTTTTT.